This TCR beta chain stems from a study of blood T cell repertoires in COVID-19. J gave up 2 bases and V 5 bases, and 5 bases lay outside the gene matches. The CDR3 length is 15 residues. The germline gives CDR1 SGHTA, CDR2 FQGNSA. Profiled with immunoSEQ multiplex PCR; TCRdb holds only in-frame clones, not every one. The table records tens of thousands of clones, about 91% of them present only once. This clonotype originated in a man between 65 and 85 years old with active COVID-19. The sequenced sample consisted of peripheral blood. This rearrangement joins TRBV7-2 to TRBJ2-3; 9 nucleotides line up with TRBD1. As DNA, the CDR3 is TGTGCCAGCAGCCCGACAGGGGGGGACACAGATACGCAGTATTTT. Translating gives CASSPTGGDTDTQYF.